The T cell receptor (beta chain) under discussion was sequenced for a study of CDR3 diversity in severe acne. Trimming pared 2 bases from V and 5 bases from J, leaving 10 bases between. The CDR3 consists of 13 residues. Germline-derived CDR1 and CDR2 are MNHEY and SVGAGI. MiXCR, applied by TCRdb to the PCR reads, yields one record per CDR3 protein. This repertoire shows around 83,000 distinct CDR3 sequences, around 50% found once; its top ten account for around 10%. This clonotype was observed a single time. A read error may be the cause here, since a much bigger clone is one base away. The receptor was isolated from a male donor with severe acne vulgaris. The chain joins TRBV6-5 to TRBJ2-7, with D perhaps given as TRBD1 or TRBD2 (5 bases each). Sequences were obtained from blood. CDR3 bases: TGTGCCAGCAGTTACCGGGACGGCCACGAGCAGTACTTC. Residues: CASSYRDGHEQYF.